The clone carrying this T cell receptor beta chain appeared many times. Its antigen is as yet unknown. Trimming pared 2 bases from V and 5 bases from J, leaving 9 bases between. The CDR3 loop spans 13 amino acids. The sample is drawn from a study of neurological immune-mediated disorders. Whole-study findings and limits: Private repertoires in all groups were suggested by the absence of shared CDR3 amino acid sequences among expanded clones across subjects.

TCRdb passed the 5' RACE reads through MiXCR, listing each CDR3 protein once. Of roughly 88,000 distinct CDR3 sequences detected, under 4.5% appear once; the ten largest clones hold about 2.9%. This sequence originates from a woman aged 45-65 years with multiple sclerosis. The rearrangement joins TRBV12-3 or TRBV12-4 to TRBJ2-5; D gene uncertain. The specimen sequenced was PBMCs. CDR3 in amino acids: CASSLRQRETQYF. The CDR3, as DNA: TGTGCCAGCAGTTTAAGACAAAGGGAGACCCAGTACTTC.